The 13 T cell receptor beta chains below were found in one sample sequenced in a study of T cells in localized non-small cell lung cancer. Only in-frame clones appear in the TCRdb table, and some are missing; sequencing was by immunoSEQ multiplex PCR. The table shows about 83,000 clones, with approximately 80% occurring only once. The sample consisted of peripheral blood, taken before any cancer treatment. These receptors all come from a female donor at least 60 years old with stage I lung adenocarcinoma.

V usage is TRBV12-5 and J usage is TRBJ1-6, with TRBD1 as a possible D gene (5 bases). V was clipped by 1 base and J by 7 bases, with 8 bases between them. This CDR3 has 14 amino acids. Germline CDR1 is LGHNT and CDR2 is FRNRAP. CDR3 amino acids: CASGLGSGNSPLHF. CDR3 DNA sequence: TGTGCTAGTGGTTTGGGGTCAGGGAATTCACCCCTCCACTTT.

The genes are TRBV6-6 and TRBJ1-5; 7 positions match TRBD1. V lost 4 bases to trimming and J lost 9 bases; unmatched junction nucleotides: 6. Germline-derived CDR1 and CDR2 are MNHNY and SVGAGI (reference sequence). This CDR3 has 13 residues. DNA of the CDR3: TGTGCCAGCAGTTCTTCCCAGGGGGTGCCCCAGCATTTT. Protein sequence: CASSSSQGVPQHF.

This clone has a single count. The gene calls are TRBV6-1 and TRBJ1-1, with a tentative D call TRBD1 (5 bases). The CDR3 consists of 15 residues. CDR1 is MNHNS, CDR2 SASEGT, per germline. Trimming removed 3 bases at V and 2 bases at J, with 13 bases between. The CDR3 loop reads CASSDKGLSNTEAFF. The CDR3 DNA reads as TGTGCCAGCAGTGACAAGGGGCTGAGTAACACTGAAGCTTTCTTT.

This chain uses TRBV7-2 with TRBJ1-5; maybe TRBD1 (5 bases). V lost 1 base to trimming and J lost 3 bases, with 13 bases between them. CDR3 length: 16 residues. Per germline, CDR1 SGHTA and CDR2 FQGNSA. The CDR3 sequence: CASSLVGGSNNQPQHF. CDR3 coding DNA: TGTGCCAGCAGCTTAGTTGGGGGGAGTAACAATCAGCCCCAGCATTTT.

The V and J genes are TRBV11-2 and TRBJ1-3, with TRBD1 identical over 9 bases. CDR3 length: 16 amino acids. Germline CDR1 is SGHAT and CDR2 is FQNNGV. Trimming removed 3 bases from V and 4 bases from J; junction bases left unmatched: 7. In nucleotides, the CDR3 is TGTGCCAGCAGCTTTACGGGACAGGGTTCAGGAAACACCATATATTTT. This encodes CASSFTGQGSGNTIYF. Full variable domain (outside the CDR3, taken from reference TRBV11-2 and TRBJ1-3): EAGVAQSPRYKIIEKRQSVAFWCNPISGHATLYWYQQILGQGPKLLIQFQNNGVVDDSQLPKDRFSAERLKGVDSTLKIQPAKLEDSAVYLCASSFTGQGSGNTIYFGEGSWLTVV.

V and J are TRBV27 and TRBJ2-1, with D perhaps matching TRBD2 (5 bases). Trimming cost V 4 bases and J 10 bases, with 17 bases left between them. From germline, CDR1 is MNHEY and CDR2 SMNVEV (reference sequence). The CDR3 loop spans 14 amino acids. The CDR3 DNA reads TGTGCCAGCAGTTACCTCGGGTCGGGAACCGAGCAGTTCTTC. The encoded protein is CASSYLGSGTEQFF.

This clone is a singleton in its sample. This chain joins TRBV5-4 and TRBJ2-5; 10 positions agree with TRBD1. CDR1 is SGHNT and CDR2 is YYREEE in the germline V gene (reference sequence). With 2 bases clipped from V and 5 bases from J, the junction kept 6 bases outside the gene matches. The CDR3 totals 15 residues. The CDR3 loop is CASSLPTGGGETQYF. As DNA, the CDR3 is TGTGCCAGCAGCTTACCGACAGGGGGCGGGGAGACCCAGTACTTC.

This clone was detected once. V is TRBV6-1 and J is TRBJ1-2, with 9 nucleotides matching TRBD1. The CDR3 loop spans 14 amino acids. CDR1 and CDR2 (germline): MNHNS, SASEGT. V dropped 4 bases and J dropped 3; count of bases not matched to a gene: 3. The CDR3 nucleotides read TGTGCCAGCAGTGTGACAGGGGGTGACTATGGCTACACCTTC. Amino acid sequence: CASSVTGGDYGYTF.

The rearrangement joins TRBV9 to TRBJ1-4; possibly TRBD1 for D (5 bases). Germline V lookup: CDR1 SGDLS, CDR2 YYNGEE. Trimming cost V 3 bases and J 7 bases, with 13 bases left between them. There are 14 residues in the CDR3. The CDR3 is CASSESGWGEKLFF. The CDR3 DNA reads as TGTGCCAGCAGCGAATCAGGGTGGGGTGAAAAACTGTTTTTT. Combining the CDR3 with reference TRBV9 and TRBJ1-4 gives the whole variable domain DSGVTQTPKHLITATGQRVTLRCSPRSGDLSVYWYQQSLDQGLQFLIQYYNGEERAKGNILERFSAQQFPDLHSELNLSSLELGDSALYFCASSESGWGEKLFFGSGTQLSVL.

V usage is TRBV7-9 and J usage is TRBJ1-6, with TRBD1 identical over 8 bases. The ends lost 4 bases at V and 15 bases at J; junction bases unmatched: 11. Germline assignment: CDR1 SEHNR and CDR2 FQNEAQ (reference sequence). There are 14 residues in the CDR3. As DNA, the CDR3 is TGTGCCAGCAGCTCACAGGGGGTACGTGGTCTCCTCCACTTT. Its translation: CASSSQGVRGLLHF.

The CDR3 nucleotides are TGTGCCAGCAGTTACGGAGACGAGCAGTACTTC. Its translation is CASSYGDEQYF. V and J are TRBV4-2 and TRBJ2-7; D gene ambiguous. The CDR3 totals 11 residues. The V end lost 6 bases, the J end lost 5 bases, and 8 bases lay between the germline ends. From germline, CDR1 is LGHNA and CDR2 YNFKEQ.

The CDR3 region has the DNA TGTGCCAGCAGCTCCGGGGACAGGGGCCCCGGAACTAATGAAAAACTGTTTTTT. It translates to CASSSGDRGPGTNEKLFF. V is TRBV5-4 and J is TRBJ1-4, with 10 bases matching TRBD1. Trimming at V came to 3 bases and at J to 1 base, leaving 9 bases not matched to a gene. Germline CDR1 reads SGHNT; CDR2 reads YYREEE (reference sequence). The CDR3 runs 18 residues.

The CDR3 DNA reads TGTGCCAGCAGCTCACCTGAGGGGGCGGTAAGCAATCAGCCCCAGCATTTT. Protein: CASSSPEGAVSNQPQHF. The chain carries TRBV28 and TRBJ1-5, with TRBD1 matching over 7 bases. Trimming removed 6 bases from V and 1 base from J; junction bases left unmatched: 12. The CDR3 has 17 residues. The germline V gene encodes CDR1 MDHEN and CDR2 SYDVKM.